This T cell receptor beta chain was found in a study of shared clonotypes between healthy human individuals. This clone was observed once. The CDR3 length is 15 residues. Losses at the gene ends were 1 base for V and 6 bases for J; bases not matched to a gene: 6. The germline gives CDR1 LNHNV, CDR2 YYDKDF (reference sequence). Using immunoSEQ multiplex PCR, the repertoire was profiled, and TCRdb retains in-frame clones only, with some absent. Counted here are over 700,000 clones, around 77% occurring once; the ten biggest clones make up more than 1.5%. This receptor was identified in a woman in her twenties or thirties in good health. The sample comprised memory CD4+ T cells sorted from blood. Regarding subset: CD45RA-negative fraction. V is TRBV15 and J is TRBJ2-7, with 10 bases matching TRBD2. The CDR3 spells CATSRGQREGLEQYF. The CDR3 bases are TGTGCCACCAGCAGAGGACAGCGGGAGGGACTCGAGCAGTACTTC.